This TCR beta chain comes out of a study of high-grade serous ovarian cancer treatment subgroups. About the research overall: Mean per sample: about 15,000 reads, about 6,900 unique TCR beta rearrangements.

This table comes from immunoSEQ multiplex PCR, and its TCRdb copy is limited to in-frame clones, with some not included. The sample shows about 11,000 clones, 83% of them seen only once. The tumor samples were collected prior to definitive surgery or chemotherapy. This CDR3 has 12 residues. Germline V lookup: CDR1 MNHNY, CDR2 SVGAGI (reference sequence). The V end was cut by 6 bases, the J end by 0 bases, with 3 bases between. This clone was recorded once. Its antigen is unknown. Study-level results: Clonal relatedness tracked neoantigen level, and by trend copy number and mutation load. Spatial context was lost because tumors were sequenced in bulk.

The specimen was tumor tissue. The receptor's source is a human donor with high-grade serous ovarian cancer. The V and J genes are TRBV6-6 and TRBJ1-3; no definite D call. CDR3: CASSPSGNTIYF. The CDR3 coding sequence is TGTGCCAGCAGCCCCTCTGGAAACACCATATATTTT.